One sample yielded the 13 T cell receptor beta chains listed below, sequenced in a study of cytomegalovirus exposure and HLA in healthy donors. In the PCR, 60 Vbeta and 13 Jbeta primers were used. Generated by immunoSEQ multiplex PCR, the TCRdb table keeps only in-frame clones and is missing some. This table has some 140,000 clones, over 70% appearing once. The specimen sequenced was PBMCs. Receptors were obtained from a man aged 30 to 39 in good health and CMV-seronegative.

CDR3: CASSVGGGGNTGELFF. The CDR3 DNA sequence: TGTGCCAGCAGCGTAGGCGGGGGGGGGAACACCGGGGAGCTGTTTTTT. This sequence joins TRBV9 and TRBJ2-2, with TRBD2 matching over 9 bases. CDR1 and CDR2 from the germline V gene are SGDLS and YYNGEE. This CDR3 has 16 amino acids. V gave up 0 bases and J gave up 1 base; unmatched junction bases: 1.

The chain recombines TRBV15 with TRBJ1-1; unclear D gene. Trimming removed 0 bases at V and 1 base at J, with 6 bases between. The CDR3 loop spans 14 amino acids. CDR1 is LNHNV, CDR2 YYDKDF, per germline (reference sequence). As DNA, the CDR3 is TGTGCCACCAGCAGAGATAATAAGAACACTGAAGCTTTCTTT. It is translated as CATSRDNKNTEAFF.

J is TRBJ2-3 and V is TRBV5-1, with 10 bases identical to TRBD2. V shed 6 bases, J shed 4 bases, and the junction held 11 bases outside the gene matches. CDR3 length: 16 amino acids. CDR1 and CDR2 (germline): SGHRS, YFSETQ. The chain's CDR3 is CASNLEPSGGSDTQYF. In DNA form, the CDR3 reads TGCGCCAGCAATTTGGAGCCTAGCGGGGGTTCAGATACGCAGTATTTT.

This clone was found a few times. The CDR3 nucleotides read TGTGCCAGCAGTTACGACAGAAGTACCACTGGAAACACCATATATTTT. Encoded protein: CASSYDRSTTGNTIYF. This chain joins TRBV6-5 and TRBJ1-3; the D gene is possibly TRBD1 (5 bases). Germline V CDR1 and CDR2: MNHEY, SVGAGI. CDR3 size: 16 residues. The V end lost 2 bases, the J end lost 2 bases, and 13 bases lay between the germline ends.

V and J are TRBV7-9 and TRBJ2-7; 10 nucleotides line up with TRBD1. V lost 11 bases and J lost 6; bases outside the gene matches: 10. The CDR3 extends over 13 amino acids. The V gene's germline CDR1 is SEHNR and CDR2 FQNEAQ (reference sequence). The DNA for the CDR3 is TGTGCCGCCGGCGGGACAGGGGAACGCGAGCAGTACTTC. Its translation: CAAGGTGEREQYF. The full variable domain, in which reference TRBV7-9 and TRBJ2-7 provide the parts outside the CDR3, is DTGVSQNPRHKITKRGQNVTFRCDPISEHNRLYWYRQTLGQGPEFLTYFQNEAQLEKSRLLSDRFSAERPKGSFSTLEIQRTEQGDSAMYLCAAGGTGEREQYFGPGTRLTVT.

The CDR3 coding sequence is TGTGCCAGCAGTGGGACATGGCAAGAGACCCAGTACTTC. Its translation is CASSGTWQETQYF. The V gene is TRBV6-1, the J gene TRBJ2-5, with D perhaps TRBD1 (5 bases). Trimming took off 4 bases at V and 2 bases at J, with 8 bases between the two ends. The CDR3 sequence is 13 residues long. CDR1 is MNHNS, CDR2 SASEGT, per germline.

In this sample, this clone turned up a few times. The chain couples TRBV5-6 to TRBJ1-6; 7 bases fit TRBD1. Germline values: CDR1 SGHDT, CDR2 YYEEEE. The CDR3 sequence is 15 residues long. V lost 1 base to trimming and J lost 6 bases; unmatched junction nucleotides: 4. The CDR3 region has the DNA TGTGCCAGCAGCTTGACGGGACAGCGTAATTCACCCCTCCACTTT. Protein: CASSLTGQRNSPLHF.

This clone was counted once. This chain connects TRBV25-1 to TRBJ1-4; possible D gene TRBD1, 5 bases. The CDR3 runs to 15 residues. The V gene lost 3 bases and the J gene lost 10 bases, with 18 bases spanning the gap. The germline V gene encodes CDR1 MGHDK and CDR2 SYGVNS. CDR3 in DNA: TGTGCCAGCAGTGATCCTAACATCTTGGGGGGAAAACTGTTTTTT. It specifies CASSDPNILGGKLFF.

This clone was seen a handful of times. The rearrangement links TRBV7-9 to TRBJ1-1; the D is unclear. V shed 2 bases and J shed 0 bases, with 4 bases lying between them. Germline loops: CDR1 SEHNR, CDR2 FQNEAQ (reference sequence). This CDR3 contains 13 residues. CDR3 DNA: TGTGCCAGCAGCTTACTAGTGAACACTGAAGCTTTCTTT. It encodes CASSLLVNTEAFF.

This clone turned up a few times. The rearrangement uses TRBV6-1 and TRBJ1-2; 7 nucleotides match TRBD1. V gave up 2 bases and J gave up 0 bases; unmatched junction bases: 3. Per germline, CDR1 MNHNS and CDR2 SASEGT. The CDR3 runs 15 residues. The CDR3 loop is CASSERGQANYGYTF. The DNA of the CDR3 is TGTGCCAGCAGTGAAAGGGGGCAGGCTAACTATGGCTACACCTTC.

This clone was counted between two and nine times. The chain recombines TRBV7-8 with TRBJ1-6; 10 bases line up with TRBD1. CDR1 and CDR2 from the germline V gene are SGHVS and FQNEAQ. This CDR3 has 14 amino acids. After removal of 6 bases from V and 9 bases from J, the junction contained 5 bases not matched to a gene. CDR3 loop: CASRPGTGVSPLHF. The CDR3 nucleotides read TGTGCCAGCAGACCCGGGACAGGGGTTTCACCCCTCCACTTT.

The rearrangement uses TRBV28 and TRBJ2-1; TRBD2 matches at 13 bases. There are 16 residues in the CDR3. Germline CDR1 is MDHEN and CDR2 is SYDVKM. V dropped 3 bases and J dropped 7; count of bases not matched to a gene: 6. The CDR3 coding sequence is TGTGCCAGCAGTTTCCTGACTAGCGGGGGGAAAAATGAGCAGTTCTTC. Translating gives CASSFLTSGGKNEQFF.

The genes are TRBV30 and TRBJ1-3, with D possibly TRBD1 on 6 matching bases. This CDR3 has 13 residues. V gave up 5 bases and J gave up 4 bases, with 12 bases separating them. CDR1 is GTSNPN and CDR2 is SVGIG in the germline V gene (reference sequence). CDR3 residues: CAWEYGQGNTIYF. The CDR3 nucleotides read TGTGCCTGGGAGTACGGACAGGGAAACACCATATATTTT.